The TCR beta chain described here comes from a study of shared clonotypes between healthy human individuals (dated by TCRdb to about 2020). For context, the study as a whole: A couple of women and a few men aged 18 to 49 years were included in the cohort. For each donor, CD4 naive and CD4 memory were each given three plates, CD8 naive was given two plates, and CD8 memory was given one plate. To increase sequencing depth and limit assay-specific biases, TCR repertoire library preparation and sequencing were carried out by different laboratories using diverse techniques. Between about 0.8 and 9 billion PBMCs per donor were obtained by leukapheresis. To estimate repertoire size and how much clonotypes are shared between individuals, the study performed deep sequencing of blood TCR repertoires from a handful of healthy adults.

Donors were healthy HIV-negative adults with no recently reported acute infections or vaccinations. Every donor was a Caucasian adult living in Nashville, Tennessee, USA. CD4+ T cells were enriched by magnetic negative selection; naive cells were then positively selected on CD45RA, and the negative fraction formed the memory subset. Blood was collected by leukapheresis, and PBMCs were isolated by Ficoll-Histopaque density gradient centrifugation and then cryopreserved in liquid nitrogen vapor phase. Analytical flow cytometry was used to check the purity and quantity of each magnetically sorted T cell population. From each sorted fraction, genomic DNA was isolated and quantified by UV absorbance on a Nanodrop 2000c. Using the deep immunoSEQ assay, TCR CDR3 regions were amplified from genomic DNA by multiplex PCR. Extracted genomic DNA from each cell subset was distributed evenly across all wells of several immunoSEQ 96-well plates, and each plate was treated as a replicate. For sorted subsets, around 0.2 ug genomic DNA, equal to 25,000 to 35,000 T cell genomes, was loaded into each replicate PCR. Purified libraries were measured with a Qubit 3.0 fluorometer, size-checked on a Bioanalyzer 2100, and measured again with the KAPA Library Quantification kit. Every immunoSEQ 96-well plate was sequenced on a separate single-read 150-cycle Illumina NextSeq 550 flow cell. The authors processed their data as follows. The immunoSEQ output contained only junctional sequences without quality scores, so filtering could not match that applied to full-length reads. Sequences were annotated with PyIR, a Python wrapper for IgBLAST v1.9, using IMGT germline references to assign V/J genes and CDR3. Any read was removed if the V/J assignment was weak (E-value above 1e-6), the CDR3 was missing, or the read contained stop codons, out-of-frame junctions, or ambiguous translated residues. A V3J clonotype was defined by an identical inferred V gene, J gene, and CDR3 amino acid sequence. The percentage overlap between two repertoires was calculated by dividing the number of shared unique clonotypes by the size of the smaller repertoire. Three approaches were used to assess repertoire richness: RTK rarefaction, the Chao1 estimator, and Recon v2.1 estimates of unobserved clonotypes. For all TCRbeta clonotypes obtained by the gDNA method from a handful of donors, generation probabilities were computed with OLGA. In its TCRdb copy, this immuneACCESS table keeps in-frame sequences only and misses some clones. Where compared with another copy, unresolved V genes explain less than half of these, and the others have no known cause. The V and J calls and clone size were taken over from that table, and D and trimming were inferred from the DNA. The sample table contains over 850,000 clones; only one count was recorded for around three quarters of them. The ten largest clones add up to roughly 0.62% of the sample.

Here V drops 3 bases and J drops 4 bases, and the junction holds 5 bases not matched to any gene. For CDR1 and CDR2, the germline V gene lists LGHNA and YNFKEQ. Taken from cysteine to phenylalanine, the CDR3 has 16 residues. Only the CDR3 portion is preserved as DNA: 48 bases, with reading frame beginning at the first base. Turning to this clone: Its antigen remains unidentified. No base quality values were provided; no much bigger clone lies one nucleotide off.

What the authors observed across the whole study: Sharing across several donors was observed for roughly 5% of naive CD4, 3% to 4% of naive CD8, 2% to 2.5% of memory CD4, and less than 0.45% of memory CD8 clonotypes. Sampling was restricted to blood, and TCR repertoires in tissue are likely to differ from TCR repertoires in blood. The small number of donors limited the genetic and exposure-history diversity represented. Larger estimated clonotype richness was generally found for naive subsets than for memory subsets. Compared with non-shared clonotypes, the clonotypes found in all four sorted-subset donors had higher generation probabilities. Incomplete sequencing was indicated by rarefaction of sorted-subset datasets, despite the large sequencing depth. Based on pairwise subsampling, the degree of clonotype sharing among donors was expected to be affected by sequencing depth.

The receptor comes from a young man in good health. Some clones in this sample may be carry-over from other donors' samples. Source material: memory CD4+ T cells from PBMCs. According to the study, the label for this sample's cell subset or site signals: CD45RA-negative fraction. The V and J genes are TRBV4-2 and TRBJ1-4; 10 central nucleotides agree with TRBD1. DNA sequence: TGTGCCAGCAGCCACGGACAGGGGGTTGTTAATGAAAAACTGTTTTTT. It translates to CASSHGQGVVNEKLFF.